This is a list of T cell receptor beta chains from one sample in a study of shared clonotypes between healthy human individuals. Only in-frame clones appear in the TCRdb table, and some are missing; sequencing was by immunoSEQ multiplex PCR. Of about a million clones detected, under 80% appear once; the ten largest clones hold over 1.3%. Material: memory CD4+ T cells sorted from blood. These receptors were obtained from a man aged 18-30 years in good health. CDR3s include the opening cysteine and the closing phenylalanine or tryptophan. Each record gives: D gene, clone size, J gene, CDR3 length, V gene, CDR3 protein, CDR3 DNA. A D gene is named only where the DNA matches it firmly. A clone size is listed for some rows: how often the clone was seen (once, few, many), or a class if it is expanded.

>-|many|TRBJ2-5|12|TRBV7-2
CASSPGWETQYF
TGTGCCAGCAGCCCAGGTTGGGAGACCCAGTACTTC
>-|-|TRBJ1-5|14|TRBV7-6
CASSYSDSNQPQHF
TGTGCCAGCAGCTACAGTGATAGCAATCAGCCCCAGCATTTT
>-|-|TRBJ2-7|13|TRBV5-1
CASSLEGNYEQYF
TGCGCCAGCAGCTTGGAGGGAAATTACGAGCAGTACTTC
>-|-|TRBJ2-7|12|TRBV28
CASSYQGGGQYF
TGTGCCAGCAGTTACCAGGGGGGAGGGCAGTACTTC
>-|-|TRBJ2-7|15|TRBV5-6
CASSMGFPVSYEQYF
TGTGCCAGCAGCATGGGTTTTCCGGTGTCCTACGAGCAGTACTTC
>-|-|TRBJ2-4|17|TRBV28
CASSLRRARGIGHIQYF
TGTGCCAGCAGTCTGCGACGGGCACGGGGAATCGGGCACATTCAGTACTTC
>-|-|TRBJ2-2|14|TRBV5-1
CASSLTLATGELFF
TGCGCCAGCAGCCTCACCCTTGCCACCGGGGAGCTGTTTTTT
>-|-|TRBJ1-1|11|TRBV28
CASSTETEAFF
TGTGCCAGCAGTACCGAGACTGAAGCTTTCTTT
>TRBD2|-|TRBJ2-3|13|TRBV19
CASSRIPGGTQYF
TGTGCCAGTAGCCGAATACCGGGAGGAACGCAGTATTTT
>-|-|TRBJ2-3|13|TRBV9
CASSGGAPDTQYF
TGTGCCAGCAGCGGGGGGGCCCCAGATACGCAGTATTTT
>-|few|TRBJ2-2|14|TRBV27
CASSYSGLTGELFF
TGTGCCAGCAGTTATTCAGGGCTCACCGGGGAGCTGTTTTTT
>-|-|TRBJ2-7|13|TRBV7-9
CASSSGASYEQYF
TGTGCCAGCAGCTCAGGGGCCTCCTACGAGCAGTACTTC
>-|-|TRBJ2-6|16|TRBV10-2
CDDVNARFSGANVLTF
TGCGACGACGTAAACGCCCGCTTCTCTGGGGCCAACGTCCTGACTTTC
>-|-|TRBJ1-6|17|TRBV28
CASRVSGGGISDSPLHF
TGTGCCAGCAGAGTGAGCGGGGGGGGTATAAGTGACTCACCCCTCCACTTT
>-|-|TRBJ2-1|14|TRBV11-2
CASSSVRQYNEQFF
TGTGCCAGCAGCTCCGTTCGGCAGTACAATGAGCAGTTCTTC
>TRBD1|-|TRBJ1-3|19|TRBV2
CASRGLGDRDNPSGNTIYF
TGTGCCAGCAGGGGCTTGGGGGACAGGGACAATCCCTCTGGAAACACCATATATTTT
>TRBD1|-|TRBJ1-5|15|TRBV28
CASSTDRASNQPQHF
TGTGCCAGCAGTACGGACAGGGCCTCCAATCAGCCCCAGCATTTT
>TRBD1|-|TRBJ1-4|17|TRBV19
CASSIGRGQRFNEKLFF
TGTGCCAGTAGTATCGGCAGGGGACAGAGATTTAATGAAAAACTGTTTTTT
>-|-|TRBJ2-3|13|TRBV6-6
CASSRGVTDTQYF
TGTGCCAGCAGTCGGGGAGTCACAGATACGCAGTATTTT
>-|-|TRBJ1-1|11|TRBV7-9
CASSTPAEAFF
TGTGCCAGCAGCACCCCCGCTGAAGCTTTCTTT
>-|-|TRBJ1-4|16|TRBV7-6
CASIQKALPTNEKLFF
TGTGCCAGCATTCAAAAGGCGTTACCAACTAATGAAAAACTGTTTTTT
>-|-|TRBJ2-1|13|TRBV11-3
CASSSDTYNEQFF
TGTGCCAGCAGCTCGGACACCTACAATGAGCAGTTCTTC
>-|-|TRBJ2-3|13|TRBV6-5
CASSSRSADTQYF
TGTGCCAGCAGTTCGCGATCTGCAGATACGCAGTATTTT
>TRBD1|-|TRBJ2-7|15|TRBV5-4
CASSRFDRDLDEQYF
TGTGCCAGCAGCCGGTTTGACAGGGACCTGGACGAGCAGTACTTC
>TRBD2|-|TRBJ2-7|16|TRBV10-3
CATGTSGGNSSYEQYF
TGTGCCACCGGGACTAGCGGGGGGAATAGCTCCTACGAGCAGTACTTC
>-|-|TRBJ2-5|14|TRBV7-2
CASSSDWNEQTQYF
TGTGCCAGCAGCTCCGACTGGAACGAGCAGACCCAGTACTTC
>TRBD1|-|TRBJ1-1|16|TRBV7-2
CASSLGTGEGNTEAFF
TGTGCCAGCAGCTTAGGTACAGGGGAGGGGAACACTGAAGCTTTCTTT
>TRBD1|-|TRBJ2-1|15|TRBV18
CASSKDRGLLNEQFF
TGTGCCAGCTCAAAGGACAGGGGACTCCTCAATGAGCAGTTCTTC